The sample holds a few counts of the clone carrying this T cell receptor (beta chain). The target antigen is unknown. V lost 0 bases to trimming and J lost 3 bases, with 6 bases between them. The CDR3 contains 14 residues. Germline CDR1 is MNHEY and CDR2 is SMNVEV (reference sequence). From the reads, TCRdb called clonotypes with MiXCR, one entry per CDR3 protein. The sample contains 650,000 to 850,000 distinct CDR3 sequences, 25% to 35% of which appear only once. The data originate from a study of T cell repertoires in cytomegalovirus infection. As for the study in general: Peptides in the study included HLA-C-restricted and HLA-B-restricted CMV epitopes. The public TCR beta signatures pointed to both CMV infection and matching HLA type.

General study results and limits: Cumulative public TCR beta family frequency identified carriers of CMV plus the relevant HLA. Ex vivo responses were dominated by HLA-C-restricted CMV-specific TCR beta clonotypes.

The TCR was taken from a human donor in good health (CMV status not recorded). Some clones in this sample may be carry-over from other donors' samples. The material sequenced was cultured CD8+ T cells from PBMCs, taken from culture after CMV antigen stimulation. The chain employs TRBV27 and TRBJ2-1; no definite D call. CDR3 in DNA: TGTGCCAGCAGTTTATCGGTCAACTACAATGAGCAGTTCTTC. This encodes CASSLSVNYNEQFF.